This T cell receptor (beta chain) stems from a study of blood T cell repertoires in COVID-19. Background on the study: Collection of acute and convalescent COVID-19 samples took place in the United States, Italy and Spain. The cDNA or gDNA used as material had been derived from T cells, B-cell-depleted T cells, or PBMCs.

Seattle cases were enrolled at active infection and followed longitudinally. Original processing notes: Quantification of nucleated cells was approximated via reference gene primer amplification. The table came from immunoSEQ multiplex PCR; TCRdb's copy has only in-frame clones and leaves some out. Clone size and the V and J calls come from that table; the DNA yielded D and trimming. The sample records some 260,000 clones, about 91% being singletons. The V gene's germline CDR1 is SGDLS and CDR2 YYNGEE. V lost 0 bases and J lost 2, with 6 bases in between. This CDR3 spans 14 amino acids. Sequenced material: peripheral blood. J is TRBJ1-3 and V is TRBV9; tentative D call: TRBD1 (5 bases). The receptor was isolated from a woman aged 25 to 39 with COVID-19, enrolled during active disease. CDR3 DNA sequence: TGTGCCAGCAGCGTAGGGGGGGCTGGAAACACCATATATTTT. This sequence encodes CASSVGGAGNTIYF.